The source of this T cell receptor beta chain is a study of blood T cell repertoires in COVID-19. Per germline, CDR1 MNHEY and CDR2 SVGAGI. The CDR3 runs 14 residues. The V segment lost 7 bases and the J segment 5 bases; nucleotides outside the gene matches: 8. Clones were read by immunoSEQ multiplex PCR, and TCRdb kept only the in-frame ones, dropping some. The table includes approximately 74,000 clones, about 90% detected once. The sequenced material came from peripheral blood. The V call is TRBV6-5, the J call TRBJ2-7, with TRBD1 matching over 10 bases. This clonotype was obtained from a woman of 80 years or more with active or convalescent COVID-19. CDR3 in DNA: TGTGCCAGCACCGGTGGGACAGGGGCGGACGAGCAGTACTTC. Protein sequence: CASTGGTGADEQYF.